This T cell receptor (beta chain) was recorded in a study of T cell responses to AZD1222 COVID-19 vaccine. Assay: immunoSEQ multiplex PCR; the TCRdb copy retains only in-frame clones and omits some. The table includes some 200,000 clones, around nine tenths detected once. The germline V gene encodes CDR1 SEHNR and CDR2 FQNEAQ (reference sequence). The CDR3 loop spans 15 amino acids. The V end lost 0 bases, the J end lost 7 bases, and 13 bases lay between the germline ends. The source was peripheral blood, collected 28 days after the second dose of the MenACWY control vaccine. The V call is TRBV7-9, the J call TRBJ1-5, with D unresolved. This clonotype was obtained from an adult who received the MenACWY meningococcal vaccine as a control. DNA for the CDR3: TGTGCCAGCAGCTTAGCGGGCGGGAAAGGACAGCCCCAGCATTTT. Amino acids: CASSLAGGKGQPQHF.